This T cell receptor (beta chain) is drawn from a study of shared clonotypes between healthy human individuals. Sequencing was performed with immunoSEQ multiplex PCR; in TCRdb, only in-frame clones are kept and a portion is missing. The sample consists of approximately 470,000 clones, around 80% of them appearing once. This CDR3 has 14 amino acids. CDR1 and CDR2 (germline): LNHDA, SQIVND (reference sequence). Trimming stripped 6 bases from V and 0 bases from J, with 12 bases between. This receptor was identified in a woman aged 40 to 49 in good health. Some clones in this sample may be carry-over from other donors' samples. The genes are TRBV19 and TRBJ2-7, with a possible D match to TRBD1 (6 bases). The sequenced sample was PBMCs. The CDR3 bases are TGTGCCAGTAGCCCTTCAGGGGTCTCCTACGAGCAGTACTTC. Amino acids: CASSPSGVSYEQYF.